These T cell receptor beta chains were read from a single sample in a study of blood T cell repertoires in COVID-19. Assay used: immunoSEQ multiplex PCR; TCRdb lists only in-frame clones, some missing. Among 85,000 to 120,000 clones, 80% to 95% were seen once, and the ten largest hold around 2%. The material sequenced was peripheral blood. Source of these receptors: a woman aged 45-65 years with COVID-19, enrolled during active disease. Both conserved end residues are part of each CDR3. D genes are given only for firm matches. Part of the rows lack a size; the others show once, few, many or a class for expanded clones.

abundance: NA; v_gene: TRBV18; j_gene: TRBJ1-2; d_gene: TRBD1; CDR3nt: TGTGCCAGCTCACCCTGGGACAGGGGGGACTATGGCTACACCTTC; CDR3aa: CASSPWDRGDYGYTF
abundance: NA; v_gene: TRBV6-2/TRBV6-3; j_gene: TRBJ2-7; d_gene: NA; CDR3nt: TGTGCCAGCAGTAAAACGGTCTCCGAAATGAAATACGAGCAGTACTTC; CDR3aa: CASSKTVSEMKYEQYF
abundance: NA; v_gene: TRBV12-3/TRBV12-4; j_gene: TRBJ1-2; d_gene: NA; CDR3nt: TGTGCCAGCAGTATTCGACAGGACTATGGCTACACCTTC; CDR3aa: CASSIRQDYGYTF
abundance: NA; v_gene: TRBV12-3/TRBV12-4; j_gene: TRBJ2-3; d_gene: NA; CDR3nt: TGTGCCAGCAGTTTCAGGGTTAGTACGCAGTATTTT; CDR3aa: CASSFRVSTQYF
abundance: NA; v_gene: TRBV5-1; j_gene: TRBJ1-1; d_gene: NA; CDR3nt: TGCGCCAGCAGCTTGGTAAGGAGGATGAACACTGAAGCTTTCTTT; CDR3aa: CASSLVRRMNTEAFF
abundance: NA; v_gene: TRBV19; j_gene: TRBJ1-5; d_gene: NA; CDR3nt: TGTGCCAGTTTAAGCAGGGTCGGTCAGCCCCAGCATTTT; CDR3aa: CASLSRVGQPQHF
abundance: few; v_gene: TRBV11-2; j_gene: TRBJ1-1; d_gene: NA; CDR3nt: TGTGCCAGCAGCCTTATGAACACTGAAGCTTTCTTT; CDR3aa: CASSLMNTEAFF
abundance: once; v_gene: TRBV29-1; j_gene: TRBJ2-2; d_gene: NA; CDR3nt: TGCAGCGTTGGAGGGCAAGGCACCGGGGAGCTGTTTTTT; CDR3aa: CSVGGQGTGELFF
abundance: few; v_gene: TRBV3-1/TRBV3-2; j_gene: TRBJ2-2; d_gene: NA; CDR3nt: TGTGCCAGCAGCCAACCCCTAGCTAGGCATACCGGGGAGCTGTTTTTT; CDR3aa: CASSQPLARHTGELFF
abundance: few; v_gene: TRBV11-2; j_gene: TRBJ2-7; d_gene: NA; CDR3nt: TGTGCCAGCAGCTCCTACCTTTACGAGCAGTACTTC; CDR3aa: CASSSYLYEQYF
abundance: NA; v_gene: TRBV6-2/TRBV6-3; j_gene: TRBJ1-5; d_gene: NA; CDR3nt: TGTGCCAGCAGTTCCGCCAAACGCACAGGGCCTAGCAATCAGCCCCAGCATTTT; CDR3aa: CASSSAKRTGPSNQPQHF
abundance: NA; v_gene: TRBV19; j_gene: TRBJ2-2; d_gene: NA; CDR3nt: TGTGCCAGTAGTATAGTTGGGGGGGCGCACACCGGGGAGCTGTTTTTT; CDR3aa: CASSIVGGAHTGELFF
abundance: NA; v_gene: TRBV11-3; j_gene: TRBJ2-3; d_gene: TRBD2; CDR3nt: TGTGCCAGCAGCATATCCGGGACTAGCAATACGCAGTATTTT; CDR3aa: CASSISGTSNTQYF
abundance: NA; v_gene: TRBV24-1; j_gene: TRBJ2-2; d_gene: NA; CDR3nt: TGTGCCACCAGTGATTTGCAAACCCAGGGCGGGGAGCTGTTTTTT; CDR3aa: CATSDLQTQGGELFF
abundance: NA; v_gene: TRBV14; j_gene: TRBJ2-3; d_gene: TRBD1; CDR3nt: TGTGCCAGCAGCCAAGAGGGTGTCGGGACAGGGCTGCCTTATACGCAGTATTTT; CDR3aa: CASSQEGVGTGLPYTQYF
abundance: NA; v_gene: TRBV6-2/TRBV6-3; j_gene: TRBJ1-2; d_gene: NA; CDR3nt: TGTGCCAGCAGTTCCCTAATAAGCTACACCTTC; CDR3aa: CASSSLISYTF
abundance: NA; v_gene: TRBV15; j_gene: TRBJ1-2; d_gene: TRBD1; CDR3nt: TGTGCCACCAGCACTGGGACAGGGAGGTTCTATGGCTACACCTTC; CDR3aa: CATSTGTGRFYGYTF
abundance: NA; v_gene: TRBV4-1; j_gene: TRBJ1-1; d_gene: TRBD1; CDR3nt: TGCGCCAGCAGCCGAACAGGGGATTTGACTGAAGCTTTCTTT; CDR3aa: CASSRTGDLTEAFF
abundance: NA; v_gene: TRBV27; j_gene: TRBJ2-1; d_gene: NA; CDR3nt: TGTGCCAGCAGTCCAGCCGCCTTTTCCGGGGGGCCGAGGGAGCAGTTCTTC; CDR3aa: CASSPAAFSGGPREQFF
abundance: NA; v_gene: TRBV6-2/TRBV6-3; j_gene: TRBJ2-3; d_gene: TRBD2; CDR3nt: TGTGCCAGCAGTCCGGGACTAGCGTTCGATACGCAGTATTTT; CDR3aa: CASSPGLAFDTQYF
abundance: NA; v_gene: TRBV30; j_gene: TRBJ1-3; d_gene: NA; CDR3nt: TGTGCCTGGAGTAGGGGCCCATGGAACACCATATATTTT; CDR3aa: CAWSRGPWNTIYF
abundance: NA; v_gene: TRBV7-9; j_gene: TRBJ1-5; d_gene: TRBD1; CDR3nt: TGTGCCAGCAGCCCCACAGGGGGGTCGAGCAATCAGCCCCAGCATTTT; CDR3aa: CASSPTGGSSNQPQHF
abundance: once; v_gene: TRBV28; j_gene: TRBJ2-2; d_gene: NA; CDR3nt: TGTGCCAGCAGTTTATTCCGCGGTGCGAACACCGGGGAGCTGTTTTTT; CDR3aa: CASSLFRGANTGELFF
abundance: NA; v_gene: TRBV2; j_gene: TRBJ1-2; d_gene: TRBD1; CDR3nt: TGTGCCAGCAGTGGACAGGGGGGCTATGGCTACACCTTC; CDR3aa: CASSGQGGYGYTF
abundance: NA; v_gene: TRBV2; j_gene: TRBJ1-4; d_gene: TRBD1; CDR3nt: TGTGCCAGCACCCGGGACAGGGGGCGTGAAAAACTGTTTTTT; CDR3aa: CASTRDRGREKLFF
abundance: NA; v_gene: TRBV3-1/TRBV3-2; j_gene: TRBJ1-1; d_gene: NA; CDR3nt: TGTGCCAGCAGCCGGGGGGGGTCGAACACTGAAGCTTTCTTT; CDR3aa: CASSRGGSNTEAFF
abundance: NA; v_gene: TRBV3-1/TRBV3-2; j_gene: TRBJ1-1; d_gene: NA; CDR3nt: TGTGCCAGCAGCCAACACATCGGGTCTGAAGCTTTCTTT; CDR3aa: CASSQHIGSEAFF
abundance: NA; v_gene: TRBV19; j_gene: TRBJ1-1; d_gene: NA; CDR3nt: TGTGCCAGTAGGTTACAGGTCAACATGAACACTGAAGCTTTCTTT; CDR3aa: CASRLQVNMNTEAFF
abundance: NA; v_gene: TRBV10-3; j_gene: TRBJ2-1; d_gene: TRBD1; CDR3nt: TGTGCCATCAGTGAATATAGTTCCGGGACAGGGACCTACAATGAGCAGTTCTTC; CDR3aa: CAISEYSSGTGTYNEQFF
abundance: once; v_gene: TRBV5-1; j_gene: TRBJ2-7; d_gene: NA; CDR3nt: TGCGCCAGCAGCTTGGCGGGACACACCTCCTACGAGCAGTACTTC; CDR3aa: CASSLAGHTSYEQYF
abundance: NA; v_gene: TRBV18; j_gene: TRBJ2-3; d_gene: NA; CDR3nt: TGTGCCAGCTCACCCCCTTCCACAGATACGCAGTATTTT; CDR3aa: CASSPPSTDTQYF
abundance: NA; v_gene: TRBV19; j_gene: TRBJ1-1; d_gene: TRBD1; CDR3nt: TGTGCCAGTAGTATTGGGACAGGGCTGAACACTGAAGCTTTCTTT; CDR3aa: CASSIGTGLNTEAFF
abundance: NA; v_gene: TRBV6-5; j_gene: TRBJ1-2; d_gene: TRBD1; CDR3nt: TGTGCCAGCAGTTACTCGACAGGGATCGGCTACACCTTC; CDR3aa: CASSYSTGIGYTF
abundance: NA; v_gene: TRBV4-2; j_gene: TRBJ1-2; d_gene: NA; CDR3nt: TGTGCCAGCAGCCAAGAGAAAGGCGGAAGCTACACCTTC; CDR3aa: CASSQEKGGSYTF
abundance: NA; v_gene: TRBV18; j_gene: TRBJ2-5; d_gene: TRBD1; CDR3nt: TGTGCCAGCTCACCCCGGGACAGGGGAGAGACCCAGTACTTC; CDR3aa: CASSPRDRGETQYF
abundance: NA; v_gene: TRBV24-1; j_gene: TRBJ2-5; d_gene: TRBD1; CDR3nt: TGTGCCACCAGTGCAGGACAGGGGGTTAGGGAGGCCCAGTACTTC; CDR3aa: CATSAGQGVREAQYF
abundance: NA; v_gene: TRBV7-8; j_gene: TRBJ2-2; d_gene: NA; CDR3nt: TGTGCCAGCAGCTTAGCGGGGGGGGCCGCCGGGGAGCTGTTTTTT; CDR3aa: CASSLAGGAAGELFF
abundance: NA; v_gene: TRBV19; j_gene: TRBJ2-1; d_gene: NA; CDR3nt: TGTGCCAGTACCCACAGGGGGGGGGCCCTCTCCTACAATGAGCAGTTCTTC; CDR3aa: CASTHRGGALSYNEQFF
abundance: NA; v_gene: TRBV5-1; j_gene: TRBJ1-5; d_gene: NA; CDR3nt: TGCGCCAGCAGCTTCACAGGTGACGCGAATCAGCCCCAGCATTTT; CDR3aa: CASSFTGDANQPQHF
abundance: few; v_gene: TRBV7-8; j_gene: TRBJ2-3; d_gene: TRBD1; CDR3nt: TGTGCCAGCAGTCGAATAGGGGCAGGGGGCCGCACAGATACGCAGTATTTT; CDR3aa: CASSRIGAGGRTDTQYF
abundance: NA; v_gene: TRBV19; j_gene: TRBJ1-1; d_gene: NA; CDR3nt: TGTGCCAGTAATTGGGCGCAGGGTACTGAAGCTTTCTTT; CDR3aa: CASNWAQGTEAFF
abundance: NA; v_gene: TRBV29-1; j_gene: TRBJ1-2; d_gene: NA; CDR3nt: TGCAGCGTTGAAGATGGGCAGTACTATGGCTACACCTTC; CDR3aa: CSVEDGQYYGYTF
abundance: NA; v_gene: TRBV5-6; j_gene: TRBJ1-3; d_gene: TRBD1; CDR3nt: TGTGCCAGCAGCTCTAGACAGGGCAACTCTGGAAACACCATATATTTT; CDR3aa: CASSSRQGNSGNTIYF
abundance: NA; v_gene: TRBV7-9; j_gene: TRBJ1-1; d_gene: NA; CDR3nt: TGTGCCAGCAGCTTAAACAGGAACACTGAAGCTTTCTTT; CDR3aa: CASSLNRNTEAFF
abundance: once; v_gene: TRBV6-5; j_gene: TRBJ2-2; d_gene: TRBD1; CDR3nt: TGTGCCAGCATTAGGGCAGGGGGCCCCACCGGGGAGCTGTTTTTT; CDR3aa: CASIRAGGPTGELFF
abundance: NA; v_gene: TRBV3-1/TRBV3-2; j_gene: TRBJ1-2; d_gene: TRBD1; CDR3nt: TGTGCCAGCAGCCAGGCGTCCGGGACAGCAGTCTATGGCTACACCTTC; CDR3aa: CASSQASGTAVYGYTF
abundance: NA; v_gene: TRBV29-1; j_gene: TRBJ2-2; d_gene: NA; CDR3nt: TGCAGCGCCCGACAGAACACCGGGGAGCTGTTTTTT; CDR3aa: CSARQNTGELFF
abundance: NA; v_gene: TRBV6-5; j_gene: TRBJ2-1; d_gene: NA; CDR3nt: TGTGCCAGCAGTTACTCGTCTCTCTACAATGAGCAGTTCTTC; CDR3aa: CASSYSSLYNEQFF
abundance: NA; v_gene: TRBV19; j_gene: TRBJ2-2; d_gene: TRBD1; CDR3nt: TGTGCCAGTAGTATAGACAGGGGGCCCGGGGAGCTGTTTTTT; CDR3aa: CASSIDRGPGELFF
abundance: NA; v_gene: TRBV21-1; j_gene: TRBJ2-7; d_gene: NA; CDR3nt: TGTGCCAGCAGCAAAAAAGCTTTCACAGGGGTGAGCTACGAGCAGTACTTC; CDR3aa: CASSKKAFTGVSYEQYF
abundance: NA; v_gene: TRBV27; j_gene: TRBJ2-1; d_gene: TRBD1; CDR3nt: TGTGCCAGCAGTGCCCGACAGGGACGCGAGCAGTTCTTC; CDR3aa: CASSARQGREQFF
abundance: NA; v_gene: TRBV18; j_gene: TRBJ2-6; d_gene: NA; CDR3nt: TGTGCCAGCTCACCAGTGACAGTTGGGCCCTCTGGGGCCAACGTCCTGACTTTC; CDR3aa: CASSPVTVGPSGANVLTF
abundance: NA; v_gene: TRBV19; j_gene: TRBJ1-3; d_gene: NA; CDR3nt: TGTGCCAGTAGTCTCCCCCGGGGGTCTGGAAACACCATATATTTT; CDR3aa: CASSLPRGSGNTIYF